Shown below are 32 T cell receptor beta chains from a single sample sequenced in a study of beta chain features in type 1 diabetes. Study-level findings and limits: People with Type 1 diabetes carried modestly yet significantly shorter TCRB CDR3s in all four CD4+ subsets.

The antigens of these receptors remain unknown. Investigators reverse transcribed all isolated RNA, so they sequenced expressed TCRB transcripts. Sequenced by immunoSEQ multiplex PCR; TCRdb stores in-frame clones only, minus some. This sample has roughly 350,000 clones; around 10% occur once, and the top ten carry over 0.45%. The sequenced sample consisted of central memory CD4+ T cells from blood. All receptors come from a man aged 25 to 45 with type 1 diabetes.

This clone occurred many times. The CDR3 protein is CASSPAGTEETQYF. DNA for the CDR3: TGTGCCAGCTCACCTGCCGGGACAGAAGAGACCCAGTACTTC. The V and J genes are TRBV18 and TRBJ2-5, with TRBD1 identical over 7 bases. This CDR3 has 14 residues. Germline V gene sequence: CDR1 KGHSH, CDR2 LQKENI. V shed 3 bases, J shed 3 bases, and the junction held 4 bases outside the gene matches.

This chain uses TRBV19 with TRBJ2-4; D possibly matches TRBD1 or TRBD2 (5 bases each). V lost 11 bases and J 1 base, leaving 18 bases between the germline ends. The CDR3 contains 15 residues. Germline CDR1 LNHDA, CDR2 SQIVND (reference sequence). The chain's CDR3 is CASRGPPVAKNIQYF. The CDR3 nucleotides read TGTGCCTCGAGGGGTCCGCCCGTTGCCAAAAACATTCAGTACTTC.

This clone was seen a few times. The chain couples TRBV28 to TRBJ2-2; no definite D call. The germline gives CDR1 MDHEN, CDR2 SYDVKM. V shed 10 bases and J shed 1 base, with 10 bases lying between them. The CDR3 runs 13 residues. The CDR3 bases are TGTGCCACCCTAAATAAGAACACCGGGGAGCTGTTTTTT. It codes for CATLNKNTGELFF.

The chain is built from TRBV11-1 and TRBJ1-1, with a possible D match to TRBD1 (5 bases). The CDR3 contains 12 residues. Germline CDR1 is SGHAT and CDR2 is FQDESV (reference sequence). V was clipped by 4 bases and J by 13 bases, with 16 bases between them. Written as DNA, the CDR3 is TGTGCCAGCAGCTGGGATCAGGGCAGGAGTTTCTTT. Translating it yields CASSWDQGRSFF.

This clone was detected a few times. The chain uses TRBV27 and TRBJ1-1; no clear D gene. Looked up from germline, CDR1 is MNHEY and CDR2 is SMNVEV (reference sequence). V dropped 2 bases and J dropped 0 bases, with 7 bases sitting between them. The length of the CDR3 is 14 residues. In DNA, the CDR3 is TGTGCCAGCAGTTTACGACCGGTGAACACTGAAGCTTTCTTT. It specifies CASSLRPVNTEAFF.

This chain uses TRBV10-3 with TRBJ2-1, with D hard to call. Trimming shortened V by 10 bases and J by 4 bases, and 17 bases separated the two germline ends. Germline CDR1 reads ENHRY; CDR2 reads SYGVKD. The length of the CDR3 is 14 residues. CDR3 nucleotide sequence: TGTGCCAGCACCCGCCGGCGAGGTTACAATGAGCAGTTCTTC. Encoded protein: CASTRRRGYNEQFF.

This clone occurred a few times. The chain couples TRBV5-1 to TRBJ2-7, with 10 bases identical to TRBD2. V shed 5 bases and J 6 bases; nucleotides not matched to a gene: 8. Germline CDR1 SGHRS, CDR2 YFSETQ. The CDR3 has 14 amino acids. The CDR3: CASSSLAGYREQYF. In DNA, the CDR3 is TGCGCCAGCAGTTCACTAGCGGGATATCGCGAGCAGTACTTC.

This clone was seen a handful of times. The junction and the germline gene differ at one end; a read error may be behind it. The V call is TRBV4-1, the J call TRBJ1-2; 10 positions match TRBD1. From germline, CDR1 is MGHRA and CDR2 YSYEKL. The CDR3 is 15 residues long. CDR3: CASSQDSGTGVLRLF. The CDR3 DNA sequence: TGCGCCAGCAGCCAAGACTCCGGGACAGGGGTCCTAAGGCTCTTC.

The rearrangement links TRBV7-2 to TRBJ2-2, with D possibly TRBD1 on 5 matching bases. V lost 1 base to trimming and J lost 4 bases, with 7 bases between them. The CDR3 length is 14 residues. Per the germline V gene, CDR1 is SGHTA and CDR2 is FQGNSA. The DNA of the CDR3 is TGTGCCAGCAGCTTAGGTGGGGCCACCGGGGAGCTGTTTTTT. This codes for CASSLGGATGELFF.

As for this clone: One junction end does not reproduce the germline sequence, and a read error may be involved. The chain has TRBV10-3 and TRBJ1-1; 8 bases line up with TRBD1. There are 15 residues in the CDR3. CDR1 is ENHRY, CDR2 SYGVKD, per germline. CDR3 region: CASSYSGGLGTEAFF. Written as DNA, the CDR3 is TGTGCCAGCAGTTACTCAGGGGGCTTGGGCACTGAAGCTTTCTTT.

This clone was seen only a few times. The CDR3 DNA reads TGTGCCAGCAGCTTATTTAGGGGGACCGCCTCCAATGAGCAGTTCTTC. Protein: CASSLFRGTASNEQFF. The gene calls are TRBV7-2 and TRBJ2-1; the D gene is possibly TRBD1 (6 bases). Germline lookup yields CDR1 SGHTA and CDR2 FQGNSA. The CDR3 extends over 16 amino acids. V gave up 2 bases and J gave up 6 bases, with 17 bases separating them.

A few counts support this clone. The chain has TRBV5-4 and TRBJ2-5; 7 bases fit TRBD1. Looked up from germline, CDR1 is SGHNT and CDR2 is YYREEE (reference sequence). The CDR3 is 14 amino acids. V was clipped by 4 bases and J by 2 bases; unmatched bases: 5. The CDR3 nucleotides are TGTGCCAGCAGCAGGGACAGAAGACAAGAGACCCAGTACTTC. It specifies CASSRDRRQETQYF.

This clone was detected ten times or more. The rearrangement joins TRBV13 to TRBJ2-5, with D tentatively TRBD1 (5 bases). Between the trimmed V and J ends, which lost 5 bases and 5 bases, there was a span of 12 bases. Germline lookup yields CDR1 PRHDT and CDR2 FYEKMQ (reference sequence). There are 13 residues in the CDR3. Written as DNA, the CDR3 is TGTGCCAGCAGCCCGTCAGGGCGGGAGACCCAGTACTTC. Its protein product is CASSPSGRETQYF.

Ten or more counts support this clone. The J gene is TRBJ2-6, the V gene TRBV7-2; D remains ambiguous. Trimming took 5 bases from V and 2 from J, leaving 7 bases between them. Germline V CDR1 and CDR2: SGHTA, FQGNSA. CDR3 length: 14 residues. CDR3: CASSTQPGANVLTF. The DNA of the CDR3 is TGTGCCAGCAGCACACAGCCTGGGGCCAACGTCCTGACTTTC. The full variable domain, completed using reference TRBV7-2 and TRBJ2-6, is GAGVSQSPSNKVTEKGKDVELRCDPISGHTALYWYRQSLGQGLEFLIYFQGNSAPDKSGLPSDRFSAERTGGSVSTLTIQRTQQEDSAVYLCASSTQPGANVLTFGAGSRLTVL.

This clone occurred many times. The chain uses TRBV12-5 and TRBJ1-1; 8 bases are shared with TRBD1. CDR1 and CDR2 from the germline V gene are LGHNT and FRNRAP. The ends lost 2 bases at V and 4 bases at J; junction bases unmatched: 3. The CDR3 covers 14 residues. CDR3 protein: CASGLPTGATEAFF. Here the CDR3 DNA reads TGTGCTAGTGGTTTGCCGACAGGGGCCACTGAAGCTTTCTTT.

There are a few counts of this clone. DNA of the CDR3: TGTGCCAGCAGTTACTCTTATGGCACCTACGAGCAGTACTTC. Protein: CASSYSYGTYEQYF. The V and J genes are TRBV6-5 and TRBJ2-7, with D unresolved. V was cut by 0 bases and J by 2 bases, with 8 bases left in between. Germline V gives CDR1 MNHEY, CDR2 SVGAGI. This CDR3 comprises 14 residues.

Points on this clone: With a much larger clone just one base away, this may be a read error. The V and J genes are TRBV2 and TRBJ1-1, with D perhaps TRBD1 (6 bases). Germline V gene lookup returns CDR1 SNHLY and CDR2 FYNNEI. Trimming pared 5 bases from V and 1 base from J, leaving 8 bases between. The length of the CDR3 is 13 residues. CDR3 in DNA: TGTGCCAGCAGTTACAGGGAGAACACTGAAGCTTTCTTT. It is translated as CASSYRENTEAFF.

The chain couples TRBV7-6 to TRBJ2-7, with 9 bases aligning to TRBD1. Germline CDR1 reads SGHVS; CDR2 reads FNYEAQ. The trim removed 5 bases at V and 10 bases at J, leaving 9 bases unmatched. The CDR3 is 13 residues long. The CDR3 spells CASSPRDRATQYF. As DNA, the CDR3 is TGTGCCAGCAGCCCTAGGGACAGGGCGACACAGTACTTC.

This clone was detected only a few times. This sequence joins TRBV30 and TRBJ1-4, with D perhaps TRBD1 (6 bases). The V and J ends lost 1 base and 6 bases respectively, with 9 bases between them. CDR1 GTSNPN and CDR2 SVGIG come from the germline V gene (reference sequence). The CDR3 covers 13 residues. CDR3 sequence: CAWSEGGDEKLFF. The CDR3 DNA reads as TGTGCCTGGAGTGAGGGGGGAGATGAAAAACTGTTTTTT.

This clone occurred a few times. The chain is built from TRBV6-1 and TRBJ2-1; the match to TRBD1 covers 9 bases. This CDR3 is built from 16 residues. V trimming: 4 bases; J trimming: 0 bases; junction bases outside the gene matches: 4. Germline-derived CDR1 and CDR2 are MNHNS and SASEGT. Written as DNA, the CDR3 is TGTGCCAGCAGTGGGGGGACAGGGAGCTCCTACAATGAGCAGTTCTTC. It codes for CASSGGTGSSYNEQFF.

This clone has only a few counts. The J gene is TRBJ1-3, the V gene TRBV5-1; 7 bases line up with TRBD1. CDR1 SGHRS and CDR2 YFSETQ come from the germline V gene. The CDR3 extends over 14 amino acids. The trim removed 9 bases at V and 3 bases at J, leaving 9 bases unmatched. The CDR3 is CATHAGDSGNTIYF. The DNA of the CDR3 is TGCGCCACTCACGCGGGGGACAGTGGAAACACCATATATTTT.

This clone came up a few times. The genes are TRBV7-2 and TRBJ2-1; D is undetermined. V was pared by 2 bases and J by 6 bases, with 11 bases between. The CDR3 runs 14 residues. The germline CDR1 and CDR2 sequences are SGHTA and FQGNSA. CDR3 DNA sequence: TGTGCCAGCAGCTTACTAGGGATGGGCAATGAGCAGTTCTTC. This encodes CASSLLGMGNEQFF.

This clone was recorded a few times. The chain recombines TRBV19 with TRBJ2-3, with 11 bases matching TRBD1. CDR1 LNHDA and CDR2 SQIVND come from the germline V gene (reference sequence). The CDR3 sequence is 14 residues long. The J segment lost 4 bases and the V segment lost 5 bases, leaving 2 bases of the junction unmatched. This CDR3 is CASSGGQGADTQYF. The CDR3 coding sequence is TGTGCCAGTAGTGGGGGACAGGGGGCAGATACGCAGTATTTT.

The chain employs TRBV7-9 and TRBJ1-1; D gene ambiguous. The CDR3 extends over 14 amino acids. Germline-derived CDR1 and CDR2 are SEHNR and FQNEAQ (reference sequence). V dropped 3 bases and J dropped 4 bases, with 12 bases sitting between them. The CDR3 nucleotides read TGTGCCAGCAGCTTGGGTAGCTGGGCCACTGAAGCTTTCTTT. Translating it yields CASSLGSWATEAFF.

This clone was seen more than once but under ten times. The chain joins TRBV12-5 to TRBJ2-2, with D tentatively TRBD2 (5 bases). Trimming shortened V by 5 bases and J by 2 bases, and 18 bases separated the two germline ends. The germline V gene encodes CDR1 LGHNT and CDR2 FRNRAP. The length of the CDR3 is 17 residues. CDR3 nucleotides: TGTGCTAGTGGTCCCTCCCCTAGCTCCCGAAACACCGGGGAGCTGTTTTTT. It codes for CASGPSPSSRNTGELFF. The entire variable domain, with the rest obtained from reference TRBV12-5 and TRBJ2-2, is as follows: DARVTQTPRHKVTEMGQEVTMRCQPILGHNTVFWYRQTMMQGLELLAYFRNRAPLDDSGMPKDRFSAEMPDATLATLKIQPSEPRDSAVYFCASGPSPSSRNTGELFFGEGSRLTVL.

This clone turned up a few times. The V call is TRBV4-3, the J call TRBJ2-7, with D perhaps assigned TRBD1 or TRBD2 (5 bases each). Looked up from germline, CDR1 is LGHNA and CDR2 is YSLEER. This CDR3 is 14 amino acids long. The germline V and J ends were trimmed by 0 bases and 4 bases, with 10 bases remaining between them. CDR3 sequence (DNA): TGCGCCAGCAGCCAAGATCGGGGCGGGTACGAGCAGTACTTC. Translating gives CASSQDRGGYEQYF.

This clone was counted at least ten times. The sample has other DNA sequences that encode this CDR3 too. The chain uses TRBV7-2 and TRBJ2-7, with 9 bases aligning to TRBD2. The CDR3 extends over 14 amino acids. CDR1 is SGHTA and CDR2 is FQGNSA in the germline V gene. Unmatched junction bases numbered 6, after V lost 2 bases and J lost 7 bases. The CDR3 DNA is TGTGCCAGCAGCTTAAGGCGGGAGGGCGGGGAGCAGTACTTC. Its translation: CASSLRREGGEQYF.

This clone was found a few times. This chain links TRBV5-1 with TRBJ2-5; 8 nucleotides align to TRBD1. The CDR3 loop spans 14 amino acids. Germline CDR1 is SGHRS and CDR2 is YFSETQ. The trim removed 0 bases at V and 5 bases at J, leaving 3 bases unmatched. In DNA form, the CDR3 reads TGCGCCAGCAGCTTGGACACAGGGGGGGAGACCCAGTACTTC. Translation: CASSLDTGGETQYF.

This clone has a handful of counts. The chain has TRBV7-2 and TRBJ2-7, with 11 bases identical to TRBD1. Germline values: CDR1 SGHTA, CDR2 FQGNSA. The CDR3 has 16 amino acids. The V gene end was trimmed by 7 bases and the J gene end by 2 bases; junction bases not matched to a gene: 10. The CDR3 protein is CASTLLGGQGAYEQYF. As DNA, the CDR3 is TGTGCCAGCACCCTCCTAGGGGGACAGGGGGCCTACGAGCAGTACTTC.

The chain links TRBV6-5 to TRBJ2-7; D is perhaps TRBD1 or TRBD2 (5 bases each). Germline CDR1 MNHEY, CDR2 SVGAGI. This CDR3 comprises 15 residues. Trimming pared 6 bases from V and 7 bases from J, leaving 22 bases between. For the CDR3, the DNA is TGTGCCAGCAGCTTACCGGTGGCAGGGAGACGGGAGCAGTACTTC. It translates to CASSLPVAGRREQYF.

A note on this clone: A much more abundant neighbour one base away suggests this may be a read error. J is TRBJ2-3 and V is TRBV5-5; D is unresolved. Germline lookup yields CDR1 SGHKS and CDR2 YYEKEE (reference sequence). This CDR3 is 12 amino acids long. The CDR3 nucleotides read TGTGCCAACAGCTCTGACACAGATACGCAGTATTTT. This translates into CANSSDTDTQYF.

This chain joins TRBV5-6 and TRBJ2-1; no definite D call. Germline V gene lookup returns CDR1 SGHDT and CDR2 YYEEEE. There are 15 residues in the CDR3. The ends were cut back, 0 bases at V and 4 bases at J, with 11 bases in the middle. CDR3 residues: CASSLGQQIYNEQFF. The CDR3 bases are TGTGCCAGCAGCTTGGGGCAGCAAATTTACAATGAGCAGTTCTTC.